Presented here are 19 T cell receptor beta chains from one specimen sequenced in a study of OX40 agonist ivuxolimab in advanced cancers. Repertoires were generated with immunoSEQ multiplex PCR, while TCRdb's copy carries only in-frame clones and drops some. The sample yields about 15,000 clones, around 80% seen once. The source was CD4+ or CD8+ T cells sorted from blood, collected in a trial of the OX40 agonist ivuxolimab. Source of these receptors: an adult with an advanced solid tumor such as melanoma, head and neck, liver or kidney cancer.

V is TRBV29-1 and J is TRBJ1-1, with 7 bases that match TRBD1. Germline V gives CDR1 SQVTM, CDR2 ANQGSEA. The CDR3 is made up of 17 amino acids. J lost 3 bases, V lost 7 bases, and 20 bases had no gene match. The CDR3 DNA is TGCAGCGCTTGGGGACAGCGCCCGGGGTCTCCCCACACTGAAGCTTTCTTT. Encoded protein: CSAWGQRPGSPHTEAFF.

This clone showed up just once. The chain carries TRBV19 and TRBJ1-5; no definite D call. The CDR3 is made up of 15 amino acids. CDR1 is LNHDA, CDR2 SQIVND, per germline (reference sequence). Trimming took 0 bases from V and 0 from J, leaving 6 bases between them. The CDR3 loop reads CASSIDPVSNQPQHF. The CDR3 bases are TGTGCCAGTAGTATAGATCCGGTTAGCAATCAGCCCCAGCATTTT. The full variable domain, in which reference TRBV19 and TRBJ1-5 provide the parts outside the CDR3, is DGGITQSPKYLFRKEGQNVTLSCEQNLNHDAMYWYRQDPGQGLRLIYYSQIVNDFQKGDIAEGYSVSREKKESFPLTVTSAQKNPTAFYLCASSIDPVSNQPQHFGDGTRLSIL.

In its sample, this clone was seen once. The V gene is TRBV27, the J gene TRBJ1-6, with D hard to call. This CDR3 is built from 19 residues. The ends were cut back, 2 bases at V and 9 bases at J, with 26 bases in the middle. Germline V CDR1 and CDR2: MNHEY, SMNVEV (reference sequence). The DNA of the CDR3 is TGTGCCAGCAGTTTAGAGGGTTCAAGTTCCCTTGAGTCGAGTTCACCCCTCCACTTT. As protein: CASSLEGSSSLESSSPLHF.

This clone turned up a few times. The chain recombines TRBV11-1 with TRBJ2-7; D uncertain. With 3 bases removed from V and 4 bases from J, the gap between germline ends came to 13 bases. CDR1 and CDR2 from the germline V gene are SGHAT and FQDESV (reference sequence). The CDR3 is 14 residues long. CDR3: CASSFSGTLYEQYF. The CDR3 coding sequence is TGTGCCAGCAGCTTTAGTGGTACCCTATACGAGCAGTACTTC.

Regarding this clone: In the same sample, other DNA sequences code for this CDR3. The CDR3: CASSRAEKAGELFF. DNA for the CDR3: TGCGCCAGCAGTCGGGCGGAGAAGGCCGGGGAGCTGTTTTTT. V gene TRBV4-1 combines with J gene TRBJ2-2; D is unclear. CDR3 size: 14 residues. Trimming cost V 6 bases and J 6 bases, with 14 bases left between them. Germline CDR1 MGHRA, CDR2 YSYEKL.

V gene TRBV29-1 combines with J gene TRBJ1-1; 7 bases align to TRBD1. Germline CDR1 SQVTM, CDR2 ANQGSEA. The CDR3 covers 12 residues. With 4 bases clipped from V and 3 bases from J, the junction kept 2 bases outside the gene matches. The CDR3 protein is CSVAGGDTEAFF. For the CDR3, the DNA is TGCAGCGTTGCAGGGGGAGACACTGAAGCTTTCTTT. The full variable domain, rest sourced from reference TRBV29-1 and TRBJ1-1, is SAVISQKPSRDICQRGTSLTIQCQVDSQVTMMFWYRQQPGQSLTLIATANQGSEATYESGFVIDKFPISRPNLTFSTLTVSNMSPEDSSIYLCSVAGGDTEAFFGQGTRLTVV.

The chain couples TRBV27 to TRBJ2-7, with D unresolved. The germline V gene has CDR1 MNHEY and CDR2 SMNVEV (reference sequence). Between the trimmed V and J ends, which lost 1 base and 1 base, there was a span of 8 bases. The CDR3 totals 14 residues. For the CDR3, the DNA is TGTGCCAGCAGTTTATGGGCAGGATCCTACGAGCAGTACTTC. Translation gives CASSLWAGSYEQYF.

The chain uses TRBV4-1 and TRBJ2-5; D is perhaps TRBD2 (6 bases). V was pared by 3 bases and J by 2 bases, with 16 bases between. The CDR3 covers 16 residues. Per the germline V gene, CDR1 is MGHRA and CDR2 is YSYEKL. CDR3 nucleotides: TGCGCCAGCAGCCATCCTCGGGACTCGATTCAAGAGACCCAGTACTTC. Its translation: CASSHPRDSIQETQYF.

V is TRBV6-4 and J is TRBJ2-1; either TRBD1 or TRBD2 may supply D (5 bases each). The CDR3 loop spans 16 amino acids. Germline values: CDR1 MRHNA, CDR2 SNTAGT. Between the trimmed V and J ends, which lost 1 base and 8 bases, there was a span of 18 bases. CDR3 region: CASSDFGTESYDEQFF. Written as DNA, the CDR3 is TGTGCCAGCAGTGACTTTGGGACGGAGAGTTACGATGAGCAGTTCTTC.

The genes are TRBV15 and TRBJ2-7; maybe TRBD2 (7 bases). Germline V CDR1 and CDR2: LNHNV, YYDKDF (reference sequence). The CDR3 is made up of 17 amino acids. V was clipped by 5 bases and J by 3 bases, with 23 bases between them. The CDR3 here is CATSGGAWTEGFYEQYF. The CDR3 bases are TGTGCCACCAGCGGGGGGGCCTGGACAGAGGGCTTCTACGAGCAGTACTTC.

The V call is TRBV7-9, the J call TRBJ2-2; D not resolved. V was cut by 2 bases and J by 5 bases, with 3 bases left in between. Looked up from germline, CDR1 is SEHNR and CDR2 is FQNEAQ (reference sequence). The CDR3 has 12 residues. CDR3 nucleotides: TGTGCCAGCAGCTTAAAAACCGGGGAGCTGTTTTTT. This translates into CASSLKTGELFF.

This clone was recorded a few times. CDR3 loop: CASSFKETQYF. CDR3 nucleotide sequence: TGTGCCAGCAGCTTTAAAGAGACCCAGTACTTC. This chain connects TRBV11-2 to TRBJ2-5; no reliable D call. V was pared by 3 bases and J by 3 bases, with 2 bases between. The length of the CDR3 is 11 residues. Germline V CDR1 and CDR2: SGHAT, FQNNGV.

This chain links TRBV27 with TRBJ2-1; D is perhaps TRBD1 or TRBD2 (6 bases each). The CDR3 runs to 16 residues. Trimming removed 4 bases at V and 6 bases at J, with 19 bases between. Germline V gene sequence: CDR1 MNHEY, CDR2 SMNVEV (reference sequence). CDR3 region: CASSSAVFKGGNEQFF. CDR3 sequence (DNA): TGTGCCAGCAGTTCCGCGGTTTTCAAGGGGGGCAATGAGCAGTTCTTC.

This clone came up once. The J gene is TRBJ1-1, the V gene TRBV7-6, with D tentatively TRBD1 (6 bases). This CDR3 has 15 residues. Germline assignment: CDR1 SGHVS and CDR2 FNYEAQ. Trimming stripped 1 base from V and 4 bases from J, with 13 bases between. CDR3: CASSLVTGWGTEAFF. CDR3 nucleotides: TGTGCCAGCAGCTTAGTAACAGGGTGGGGCACTGAAGCTTTCTTT.

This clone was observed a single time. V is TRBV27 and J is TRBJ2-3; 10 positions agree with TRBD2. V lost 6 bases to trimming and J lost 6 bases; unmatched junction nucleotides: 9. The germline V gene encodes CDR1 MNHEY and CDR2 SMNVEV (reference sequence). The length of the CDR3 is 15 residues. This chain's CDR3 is CASSIRTSGLDTQYF. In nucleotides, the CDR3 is TGTGCCAGCAGCATAAGGACTAGCGGTCTGGATACGCAGTATTTT.

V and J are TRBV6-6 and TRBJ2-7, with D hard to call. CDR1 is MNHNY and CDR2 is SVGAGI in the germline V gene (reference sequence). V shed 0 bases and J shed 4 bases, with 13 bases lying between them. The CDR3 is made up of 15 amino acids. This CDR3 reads CASSYSTLNGYEQYF. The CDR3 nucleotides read TGTGCCAGCAGTTACTCGACCCTGAATGGTTACGAGCAGTACTTC.

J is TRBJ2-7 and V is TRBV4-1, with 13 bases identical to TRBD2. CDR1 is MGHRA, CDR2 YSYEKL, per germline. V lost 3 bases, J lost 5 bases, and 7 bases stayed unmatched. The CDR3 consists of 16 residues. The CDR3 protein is CASSQGPGLAGDEQYF. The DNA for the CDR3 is TGCGCCAGCAGCCAGGGGCCTGGACTAGCGGGAGACGAGCAGTACTTC.

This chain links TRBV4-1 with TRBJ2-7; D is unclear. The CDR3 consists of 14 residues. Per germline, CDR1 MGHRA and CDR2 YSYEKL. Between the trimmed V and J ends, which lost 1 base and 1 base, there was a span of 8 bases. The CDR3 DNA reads TGCGCCAGCAGCCAAGGAGAGTTATCCTACGAGCAGTACTTC. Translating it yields CASSQGELSYEQYF.

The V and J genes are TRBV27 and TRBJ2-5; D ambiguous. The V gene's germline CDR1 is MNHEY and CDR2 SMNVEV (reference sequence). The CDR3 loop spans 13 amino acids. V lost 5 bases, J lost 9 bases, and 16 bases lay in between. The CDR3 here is CASSIFFPEAQYF. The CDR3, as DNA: TGTGCCAGCAGTATTTTTTTCCCCGAGGCCCAGTACTTC.